These 29 T cell receptor beta chains came from one sample sequenced in a study of shared clonotypes between healthy human individuals. The assay was immunoSEQ multiplex PCR, and TCRdb's table has in-frame clones only and misses some. The data show about 2.4 million clones, with over 85% seen just once and more than 0.35% held by the top ten. Sequencing input: naive CD4+ T cells from PBMCs. Subset noted: CD45RA+ positively selected. Every receptor here comes from a man younger than 35 in good health. Some clones in this sample may be carry-over from other donors' samples.

The rearrangement uses TRBV20-1 and TRBJ2-1; D perhaps matches TRBD2 (6 bases). The CDR3 consists of 10 residues. V lost 7 bases, J lost 13 bases, and 14 bases lay in between. The germline gives CDR1 DFQATT, CDR2 SNEGSKA (reference sequence). CDR3 sequence (DNA): TGCAGTGTCCCACTAGCCCGTCAGTTCTTC. Amino acids: CSVPLARQFF.

For this clone: Distinct nucleotide sequences in the sample also encode this CDR3. The genes are TRBV5-4 and TRBJ2-5, with D tentatively TRBD1 (5 bases). V lost 3 bases, J lost 1 base, and 10 bases lay in between. The germline V gene encodes CDR1 SGHNT and CDR2 YYREEE (reference sequence). This CDR3 has 14 amino acids. In DNA form, the CDR3 reads TGTGCCAGCAGCTCCCAGGGTAGCCAAGAGACCCAGTACTTC. Its protein is CASSSQGSQETQYF. The complete variable domain, with remaining parts taken from reference TRBV5-4 and TRBJ2-5, reads ETGVTQSPTHLIKTRGQQVTLRCSSQSGHNTVSWYQQALGQGPQFIFQYYREEENGRGNFPPRFSGLQFPNYSSELNVNALELDDSALYLCASSSQGSQETQYFGPGTRLLVL.

This chain joins TRBV7-3 and TRBJ2-3, with D unclear. The CDR3 runs 15 residues. The ends were cut back, 2 bases at V and 0 bases at J, with 9 bases in the middle. Germline assignment: CDR1 SGHTA and CDR2 FQGTGA. The CDR3 nucleotides are TGTGCCAGCAGCTTATCCGCAATTAGCACAGATACGCAGTATTTT. It specifies CASSLSAISTDTQYF.

As regards this clone: In the same sample, other DNA sequences code for this CDR3. The chain employs TRBV11-3 and TRBJ2-5; D might be TRBD2 (6 bases). Trimming removed 5 bases from V and 1 base from J, with 11 bases in between. This CDR3 region has 14 residues. The germline CDR1 and CDR2 sequences are SGHNT and YENEEA. CDR3 protein: CASSPGGAQETQYF. The CDR3 nucleotides read TGTGCCAGCAGCCCAGGCGGGGCCCAAGAGACCCAGTACTTC.

The genes are TRBV11-2 and TRBJ2-1; D gene ambiguous. V was clipped by 1 base and J by 4 bases, with 8 bases between them. CDR3 length: 14 residues. The germline V gene encodes CDR1 SGHAT and CDR2 FQNNGV. The CDR3 protein is CASSLASYYNEQFF. The CDR3 nucleotides are TGTGCCAGCAGCTTAGCCAGTTATTACAATGAGCAGTTCTTC.

The chain uses TRBV7-6 and TRBJ1-1, with TRBD1 matching over 7 bases. Unmatched junction bases numbered 14, after V lost 4 bases and J lost 3 bases. Germline CDR1 SGHVS, CDR2 FNYEAQ. The CDR3 covers 17 residues. The CDR3, as DNA: TGTGCCAGCAGCTGGCAGGGGGTGGGCCCTCGGGACACTGAAGCTTTCTTT. It encodes CASSWQGVGPRDTEAFF.

V is TRBV18 and J is TRBJ2-1; 9 nucleotides match TRBD2. CDR1 is KGHSH and CDR2 is LQKENI in the germline V gene. This CDR3 is built from 14 residues. With 8 bases clipped from V and 7 bases from J, the junction kept 9 bases outside the gene matches. The DNA of the CDR3 is TGTGCCAGCACCGGGACTAGCTCCGGGAATGAGCAGTTCTTC. Its translation is CASTGTSSGNEQFF.

This clone was recorded once. The V gene is TRBV21-1, the J gene TRBJ1-1; whether TRBD1, the table's D call, matches the DNA was not checked. TRBV21-1 is a pseudogene segment. This CDR3 is 18 amino acids long. CDR3: CASSTKRWGHRWNTEAFF. The CDR3 DNA is TGTGCCAGCAGCACCAAACGATGGGGACACAGGTGGAACACTGAAGCTTTCTTT.

This sequence joins TRBV5-1 and TRBJ1-1; D unclear. This CDR3 comprises 14 residues. The V gene lost 0 bases and the J gene lost 3 bases, with 9 bases spanning the gap. Germline assignment: CDR1 SGHRS and CDR2 YFSETQ. The CDR3 is CASSLGVVYTEAFF. The CDR3 DNA sequence: TGCGCCAGCAGCTTGGGGGTAGTTTACACTGAAGCTTTCTTT.

This clone has only one observation. This chain links TRBV10-3 with TRBJ1-2, with a weak D call TRBD1 (5 bases). Per germline, CDR1 ENHRY and CDR2 SYGVKD. V lost 0 bases to trimming and J lost 7 bases, with 12 bases between them. The CDR3 is 14 residues long. The DNA of the CDR3 is TGTGCCATCAGTGAGTCGCGGGGGGAGCCTGGCTACACCTTC. Its protein product is CAISESRGEPGYTF.

V gene TRBV18 combines with J gene TRBJ2-7; D is perhaps TRBD1 (5 bases). The CDR3 length is 15 residues. Trimming stripped 3 bases from V and 1 base from J, with 13 bases between. The V gene's germline CDR1 is KGHSH and CDR2 LQKENI. This chain's CDR3 is CASSPLGPSSYEQYF. As DNA, the CDR3 is TGTGCCAGCTCACCTCTGGGGCCGTCGTCCTACGAGCAGTACTTC.

The J gene is TRBJ2-1, the V gene TRBV28, with D unclear. The CDR3 consists of 13 residues. CDR1 and CDR2 from the germline V gene are MDHEN and SYDVKM. Trimming removed 3 bases from V and 7 bases from J, with 10 bases in between. This chain's CDR3 is CASSLGRVNEQFF. The CDR3 nucleotides read TGTGCCAGCAGTTTGGGAAGGGTTAATGAGCAGTTCTTC.

This chain uses TRBV18 with TRBJ2-6, with 10 bases identical to TRBD1. Germline lookup yields CDR1 KGHSH and CDR2 LQKENI. V was clipped by 3 bases and J by 4 bases; unmatched bases: 3. This CDR3 region has 16 residues. The CDR3 spells CASSPGQGIGANVLTF. CDR3 DNA sequence: TGTGCCAGCTCACCGGGACAGGGGATAGGGGCCAACGTCCTGACTTTC.

This chain uses TRBV6-5 with TRBJ2-5, with TRBD2 identical over 9 bases. V lost 4 bases, J lost 1 base, and 4 bases stayed unmatched. Germline V gene sequence: CDR1 MNHEY, CDR2 SVGAGI. The CDR3 runs 15 residues. The CDR3 reads CASSWLAGIQETQYF. CDR3 nucleotide sequence: TGTGCCAGCAGTTGGCTAGCGGGAATCCAAGAGACCCAGTACTTC.

This clone has just a few counts. CDR3 residues: CATGTENTEAFF. For the CDR3, the DNA is TGTGCCACCGGGACAGAGAACACTGAAGCTTTCTTT. The chain uses TRBV2 and TRBJ1-1, with 7 bases fitting TRBD1. V shed 10 bases, J shed 1 base, and the junction held 3 bases outside the gene matches. The CDR3 runs to 12 residues. Germline V lookup: CDR1 SNHLY, CDR2 FYNNEI.

CDR3 sequence reads: CAWSVGGSEAFF. CDR3 bases: TGTGCCTGGAGTGTCGGGGGTTCTGAAGCTTTCTTT. The chain couples TRBV30 to TRBJ1-1, with D perhaps matching TRBD1 (5 bases). CDR3 length: 12 amino acids. From germline, CDR1 is GTSNPN and CDR2 SVGIG (reference sequence). V lost 0 bases and J lost 6, with 8 bases in between.

This clone showed up just once. This sample includes further DNA sequences coding for the same CDR3. The chain links TRBV7-7 to TRBJ2-2, with D perhaps assigned TRBD1 or TRBD2 (5 bases each). Trimming took 4 bases from V and 6 from J, leaving 9 bases between them. Germline loops: CDR1 SSHAT, CDR2 FNYEAQ (reference sequence). The CDR3 contains 13 residues. The CDR3 reads CASSSQGPGELFF. CDR3 nucleotide sequence: TGTGCCAGCAGCTCCCAGGGACCCGGGGAGCTGTTTTTT. Supplemented by reference TRBV7-7 and TRBJ2-2, the full variable domain reads GAGVSQSPRYKVTKRGQDVTLRCDPISSHATLYWYQQALGQGPEFLTYFNYEAQPDKSGLPSDRFSAERPEGSISTLTIQRTEQRDSAMYRCASSSQGPGELFFGEGSRLTVL.

This chain connects TRBV7-3 to TRBJ2-3, with D possibly being TRBD1 (6 bases). CDR1 and CDR2 from the germline V gene are SGHTA and FQGTGA. The CDR3 spans 15 residues. The V and J ends lost 4 bases and 2 bases respectively, with 13 bases between them. CDR3 amino acids: CASSWTAQDTDTQYF. CDR3 bases: TGTGCCAGCAGCTGGACAGCCCAGGACACAGATACGCAGTATTTT.

This clone came up a few times. This chain connects TRBV30 to TRBJ1-1; D not certain. The CDR3 extends over 12 amino acids. Germline V gives CDR1 GTSNPN, CDR2 SVGIG (reference sequence). V gave up 4 bases and J gave up 5 bases, with 11 bases separating them. CDR3 residues: CAWKPVGTEAFF. The DNA of the CDR3 is TGTGCCTGGAAGCCCGTGGGTACTGAAGCTTTCTTT.

In its sample, this clone was seen once. This chain uses TRBV10-2 with TRBJ1-1; maybe TRBD1 (6 bases). CDR3 length: 14 amino acids. V lost 6 bases, J lost 1 base, and 12 bases lay in between. Germline CDR1 reads WSHSY; CDR2 reads SAAADI. The CDR3 loop is CASRQGRENTEAFF. For the CDR3, the DNA is TGCGCCAGCAGACAGGGACGGGAGAACACTGAAGCTTTCTTT.

V usage is TRBV7-8 and J usage is TRBJ1-1, with TRBD1 identical over 7 bases. There are 14 residues in the CDR3. Unmatched junction bases numbered 5, after V lost 5 bases and J lost 2 bases. CDR1 and CDR2 from the germline V gene are SGHVS and FQNEAQ. The CDR3 region is CASSQGQINTEAFF. CDR3 coding DNA: TGTGCCAGCAGCCAGGGACAGATAAACACTGAAGCTTTCTTT.

This chain connects TRBV2 to TRBJ1-5; no definite D call. The germline V gene has CDR1 SNHLY and CDR2 FYNNEI. The CDR3 is made up of 15 amino acids. Trimming left V 4 bases short and J 1 base short, with 11 bases between. In DNA form, the CDR3 reads TGTGCCAGCAGTGGGCTGACCGCAAGCAATCAGCCCCAGCATTTT. Translation gives CASSGLTASNQPQHF.

This clone was counted once. V gene TRBV18 combines with J gene TRBJ2-3; the D gene is possibly TRBD2 (5 bases). Germline CDR1 is KGHSH and CDR2 is LQKENI. Trimming shortened V by 1 base and J by 3 bases, and 14 bases separated the two germline ends. The CDR3 consists of 16 residues. The CDR3 sequence: CASSPLGGPLTDTQYF. DNA of the CDR3: TGTGCCAGCTCACCACTAGGAGGACCGTTGACAGATACGCAGTATTTT.

Here the CDR3 DNA reads TGTGCCAGCAGTTTGGGGTGGAGAGGAAACACCATATATTTT. Amino acid sequence: CASSLGWRGNTIYF. V and J are TRBV28 and TRBJ1-3; D unresolved. From germline, CDR1 is MDHEN and CDR2 SYDVKM. This CDR3 spans 14 amino acids. V dropped 3 bases and J dropped 4 bases, with 10 bases sitting between them. The full variable domain, its missing parts supplied by reference TRBV28 and TRBJ1-3, is DVKVTQSSRYLVKRTGEKVFLECVQDMDHENMFWYRQDPGLGLRLIYFSYDVKMKEKGDIPEGYSVSREKKERFSLILESASTNQTSMYLCASSLGWRGNTIYFGEGSWLTVV.

This clone was recorded only once. The chain couples TRBV19 to TRBJ2-3; D is unresolved. Germline values: CDR1 LNHDA, CDR2 SQIVND (reference sequence). The germline V and J ends were trimmed by 3 bases and 6 bases, with 10 bases remaining between them. The CDR3 is 13 residues long. This CDR3 reads CASSISIGDTQYF. Here the CDR3 DNA reads TGTGCCAGTAGTATCTCAATCGGCGATACGCAGTATTTT.

V and J are TRBV4-1 and TRBJ2-7, with 11 nucleotides matching TRBD2. J lost 3 bases, V lost 1 base, and 5 bases had no gene match. The germline V gene has CDR1 MGHRA and CDR2 YSYEKL. This CDR3 has 16 residues. The CDR3 loop reads CASSQAVLAGGYEQYF. The CDR3 DNA follows: TGCGCCAGCAGCCAAGCGGTGCTAGCGGGAGGCTACGAGCAGTACTTC.

The chain uses TRBV4-1 and TRBJ2-5, with TRBD2 matching over 8 bases. This CDR3 has 15 amino acids. With V trimmed by 4 bases and J by 5 bases, 9 bases remained unmatched. The germline gives CDR1 MGHRA, CDR2 YSYEKL. CDR3 DNA sequence: TGCGCCAGCAGCCGAACTAGCGGATTTTTTGAGACCCAGTACTTC. It specifies CASSRTSGFFETQYF.

V usage is TRBV9 and J usage is TRBJ2-7; 9 bases match TRBD1. J was trimmed by 4 bases and V by 0 bases; bases with no gene match: 2. Germline V gene lookup returns CDR1 SGDLS and CDR2 YYNGEE. The CDR3 has 14 amino acids. The CDR3 sequence: CASSVAQGAYEQYF. CDR3 bases: TGTGCCAGCAGCGTAGCACAGGGGGCGTACGAGCAGTACTTC. The full variable domain, completed using reference TRBV9 and TRBJ2-7, is DSGVTQTPKHLITATGQRVTLRCSPRSGDLSVYWYQQSLDQGLQFLIQYYNGEERAKGNILERFSAQQFPDLHSELNLSSLELGDSALYFCASSVAQGAYEQYFGPGTRLTVT.

The chain has TRBV10-3 and TRBJ2-7; D perhaps matches TRBD1 (6 bases). The CDR3 runs 13 residues. The V end lost 8 bases, the J end lost 6 bases, and 17 bases lay between the germline ends. The germline V gene encodes CDR1 ENHRY and CDR2 SYGVKD. The CDR3 reads CAIQGQQGGEQYF. In nucleotides, the CDR3 is TGTGCCATCCAGGGACAACAGGGTGGCGAGCAGTACTTC.